The source of this T cell receptor (beta chain) is a study of identical twins (dated by TCRdb to 2016 to 2017). Broadly, across the study: The study deep-sequenced TCR alpha and beta repertoires from monozygotic twins, unrelated adults of various ages and cord blood to test whether fetal clonotypes persist. To rule out contamination, the twin experiments were replicated at different times with different library preparation protocols.

In this sample, this clonotype turned up many times. The clone's antigen remains unknown. It has no much larger one-base neighbor in the sample; base qualities were not kept. General conclusions and limits of the study: Recombination models systematically underestimated out-of-frame TCR alpha sharing in monozygotic twins but agreed with sharing between unrelated individuals. Abundant cord blood beta clonotypes had fewer insertions, young adult naive repertoires showed a similar but weaker trend, and memory repertoires showed no such trend. Zero-insertion analyses could be partly confounded by invariant T cells such as MAIT and iNKT, though diverse VJ usage argued against such confounding for most clonotypes. Compared with coincidental sharing between unrelated individuals, out-of-frame TCR alpha sequences shared between twins had an excess of sequences with low generation probability. A weaker excess of twin sharing was found in beta out-of-frame sequences because the signal-to-noise ratio was lowered by fewer shared sequences. Because the same donors could not be followed over many years, the conclusions relied on cross-sectional statistical analysis.

V is reduced by 5 bases and J by 2 bases, leaving a spacing of 4 bases between them. CDR1 and CDR2 (SQVTM, ANQGSEA) derive from the germline V gene. The CDR3 measures 11 amino acids from cysteine to phenylalanine. Of all the DNA, just the CDR3 is kept, 33 bases in frame from base 1. All donors were healthy Caucasians. Three pairs of female monozygotic twins, all aged 18 to 29 years, made up the twin cohort. Positive isolation kits from Invitrogen were used to isolate CD4+ and CD8+ T cell populations. Receptors were amplified or captured by 5' RACE. This sample was sequenced with an Illumina HiSeq 2000. Template switching introduced a universal primer binding site; the final cDNA contained a unique molecular identifier, enabling accurate counting of TCR cDNA molecules. Specific primers in the conserved constant-segment region were used to synthesize first-strand cDNA for TCR alpha and beta chains. Each cDNA library was double barcoded, with a SMART-Mk sample barcode plus Illumina barcodes, to control for contamination. TruSeq adapter sequences along with Illumina sample barcodes were introduced in two successive PCR steps. The TCR alpha and beta cDNA libraries were sequenced on the Illumina HiSeq platform using custom primers. In the paper's pipeline: Unique molecular identifiers were extracted from raw reads with MiGEC, and CDR3 positions were determined with MiXCR. For each individual, recombination models were inferred using an EM algorithm with the repgenHMM and IGoR tools. The tcR package in R was used for shared clonotype analysis, with sharing normalized by the product of cloneset sizes. To study raw recombination without the effects of thymic and clonal selection, out-of-frame nonproductive sequences were analyzed. Using fastp trimming at Q25 and MiXCR clonotype assembly, TCRdb reanalyzed the public sequencing data and kept in-frame beta chains. Duplicate CDR3 protein sequences are folded into a single record with the most common DNA and genes. TCRdb assigned the V and J calls; the authors' analysis was not used. Recorded for this sample are around 340,000 distinct CDR3 sequences; about 12% of them occurred a single time. The top ten hold approximately 7.6% of the sample.

This sample was shared with a second study, whose subject was yellow fever vaccine responses in identical twins. That second publication adds: The authors reported that the T cell response to vaccination in identical twins appeared partly convergent and partly personalized. In identical twins, the study followed T cell clones that responded to the vaccine with precision.

Sequences were obtained from CD8+ T cells sorted from blood. The chain was built from TRBV29-1 and TRBJ2-1, with the identity of the D gene unclear. This TCR derives from a woman aged 18-30 years in good health. The CDR3 loop reads CSVPAYNEQFF. The sequence in DNA is TGCAGCGTTCCGGCCTACAATGAGCAGTTCTTC.